This TCR beta chain emerged from a study of post-analysis software for immune sequencing data. Overall study context: The disease courses covered relapsing-remitting, secondary progressive and progressive-relapsing multiple sclerosis.

Germline CDR1 and CDR2: SGHRS and YFSETQ. This CDR3 spans 14 amino acids. The library was made from cDNA and included unique molecular identifiers. TCRdb re-called the PCR reads through MiXCR, storing one row per CDR3 protein. Counted here are 820,000 or so distinct CDR3 sequences, around 50% occurring once; the ten biggest clones make up roughly 4.4%. Study results and caveats: There was significantly lower normalized Chao1 diversity in multiple sclerosis patients than in controls. Samples from one preparation batch, clustered by F measure, grouped strongly together. Relative to controls, patients had roughly five TRBV segments at higher frequency, with TRBV5-6, TRBV5-1 and TRBV20-1 among these.

Turning to this clonotype: Its antigen remains unknown.

The sequencing input was blood. The receptor was isolated from a girl under 18 with multiple sclerosis. This chain joins TRBV5-1 and TRBJ2-5; the match to TRBD1 covers 12 bases. The DNA matches TRBJ2-7 better at its end, which makes the J call doubtful. Here the CDR3 DNA reads TGCGCCAGCAGCTTCGGGACAGGGGGCGACGAGCAGTACTTC. Translated, it gives CASSFGTGGDEQYF.